This TCR beta chain was sequenced during a study of blood T cell repertoires in COVID-19. Across the whole study: Specimens from acute and convalescent COVID-19 originated in the United States, Italy and Spain. Sample material is recorded as cDNA or gDNA derived from T cells, B-cell-depleted T cells, or PBMCs.

CDR3 length equals 15 residues. Germline CDR1 SGHTS, CDR2 YDEGEE. V lost 1 base to trimming and J lost 2 bases; unmatched junction nucleotides: 3. Methods used by the authors: It was from reference gene primer amplification that nucleated cell counts were estimated. Repertoires were generated with immunoSEQ multiplex PCR, while TCRdb's copy carries only in-frame clones and drops some. That table supplies the V and J calls and clone size; D and trimming were determined from the DNA. The profile shows about 54,000 clones, 81% of them singletons. V usage is TRBV5-8 and J usage is TRBJ2-1; 7 bases map to TRBD1. The sample comprised peripheral blood. The TCR originated in a woman aged 55-69 years with acute or convalescent COVID-19. CDR3 sequence reads: CASSLTGVTYNEQFF. The DNA of the CDR3 is TGTGCCAGCAGCTTGACAGGGGTAACCTACAATGAGCAGTTCTTC.